This T cell receptor beta chain came from a study of cytomegalovirus exposure and HLA in healthy donors. About this clone itself: Its antigen is not identified.

Trimming took 1 base from V and 1 from J; bases not matched to a gene: 4. The CDR3 runs 15 residues. Per germline, CDR1 LNHDA and CDR2 SQIVND (reference sequence). 13 Jbeta primers and 60 Vbeta primers were used for the PCR. Sequencing was performed with immunoSEQ multiplex PCR; in TCRdb, only in-frame clones are kept and a portion is missing. The sample has about 130,000 clones; approximately 82% are singletons. Notes on the study in general: Researchers left out some V segments, among them TRBV6-2 and TRBV6-3, as indistinguishable. Analysis performed later found 16,000 or so TCR beta sequences associated with HLA alleles at 0.05 false discovery rate.

Samples came from healthy bone marrow donors. The chain has TRBV19 and TRBJ2-7, with 7 bases that match TRBD1. Sequenced: PBMCs. This sequence was found in a man between 45 and 60 years old in good health and CMV-seronegative. The CDR3 reads CASSIASQGSYEQYF. CDR3 coding DNA: TGTGCCAGTAGTATAGCTTCACAGGGGTCCTACGAGCAGTACTTC.